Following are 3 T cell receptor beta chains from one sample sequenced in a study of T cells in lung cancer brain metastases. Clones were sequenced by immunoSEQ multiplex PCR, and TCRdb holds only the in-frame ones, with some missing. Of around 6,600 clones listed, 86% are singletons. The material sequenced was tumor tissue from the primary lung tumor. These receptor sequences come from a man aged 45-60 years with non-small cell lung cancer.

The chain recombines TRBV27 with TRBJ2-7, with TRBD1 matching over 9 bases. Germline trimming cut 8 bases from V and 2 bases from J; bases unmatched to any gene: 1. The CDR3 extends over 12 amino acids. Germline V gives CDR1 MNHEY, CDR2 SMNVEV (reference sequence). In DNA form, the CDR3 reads TGTGCCAGCGGACAGGGGACCTACGAGCAGTACTTC. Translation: CASGQGTYEQYF.

The CDR3 reads CASSISSLATNYEQYF. The DNA of the CDR3 is TGTGCCAGTAGTATATCGTCCCTAGCCACGAACTACGAGCAGTACTTC. The V gene is TRBV19, the J gene TRBJ2-7, with D perhaps matching TRBD2 (5 bases). V lost 2 bases and J 3 bases, leaving 17 bases between the germline ends. The CDR3 contains 16 residues. Germline CDR1 is LNHDA and CDR2 is SQIVND (reference sequence).

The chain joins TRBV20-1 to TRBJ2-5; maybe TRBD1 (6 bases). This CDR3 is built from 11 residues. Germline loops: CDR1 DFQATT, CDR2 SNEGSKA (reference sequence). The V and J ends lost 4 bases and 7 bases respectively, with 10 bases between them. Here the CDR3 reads CSANPQGTQYF. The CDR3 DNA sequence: TGCAGTGCTAACCCACAGGGGACCCAGTACTTC.